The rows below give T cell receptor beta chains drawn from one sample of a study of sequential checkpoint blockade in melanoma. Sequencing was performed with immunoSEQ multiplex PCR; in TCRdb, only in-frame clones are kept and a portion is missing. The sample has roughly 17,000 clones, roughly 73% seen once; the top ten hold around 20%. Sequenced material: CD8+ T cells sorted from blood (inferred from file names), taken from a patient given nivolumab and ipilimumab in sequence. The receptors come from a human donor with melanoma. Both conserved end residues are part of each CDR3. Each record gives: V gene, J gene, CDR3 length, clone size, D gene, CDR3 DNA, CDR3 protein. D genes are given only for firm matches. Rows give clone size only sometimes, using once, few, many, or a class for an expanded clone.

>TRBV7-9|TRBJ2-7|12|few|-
TGTGCCAGCAGTCTGACAGGCTACGAGCAGTACTTC
CASSLTGYEQYF
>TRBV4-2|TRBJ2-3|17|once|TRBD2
TGTGCCAGCAGCCAGGCCTTTAGCGGGATTAGCACAGATACGCAGTATTTT
CASSQAFSGISTDTQYF
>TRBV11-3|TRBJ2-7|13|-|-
TGTGCCAGCAGCTTTGGCAACTCCTACGAGCAGTACTTC
CASSFGNSYEQYF
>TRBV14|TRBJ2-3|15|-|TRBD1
TGTGCCAGCAGCCCGTGGACAGGATTGGGAGATACGCAGTATTTT
CASSPWTGLGDTQYF
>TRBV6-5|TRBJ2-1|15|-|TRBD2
TGTGCCAGCAGTTACTCTAGCGGGGGGGCCTATGAGCAGTTCTTC
CASSYSSGGAYEQFF
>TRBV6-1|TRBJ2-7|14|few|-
TGTGCCAGCAGTTGGGGCAGGGCCTCCTACGAGCAGTACTTC
CASSWGRASYEQYF
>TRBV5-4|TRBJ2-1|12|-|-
TGTGCCAGCAGCTTGGGACTTAATGAGCAGTTCTTC
CASSLGLNEQFF
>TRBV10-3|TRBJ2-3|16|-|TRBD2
TGTGCCATCAGTGAGCTAGCGGGGGGGCCCGGGGATACGCAGTATTTT
CAISELAGGPGDTQYF
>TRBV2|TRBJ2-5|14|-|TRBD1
TGTGCCAGCAGACGACAGGGGGCTGGAGAGACCCAGTACTTC
CASRRQGAGETQYF
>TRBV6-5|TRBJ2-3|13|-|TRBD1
TGTGCCAGCAAGCACAGGGGAACAGATACGCAGTATTTT
CASKHRGTDTQYF
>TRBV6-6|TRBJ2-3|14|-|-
TGTGCCAGCAGTCATACAGGGTGGACAGATACGCAGTATTTT
CASSHTGWTDTQYF
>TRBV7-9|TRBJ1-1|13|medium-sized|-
TGTGCCAGCAGCTTACGTCGGGGGGAAAAAGCTTTCTTT
CASSLRRGEKAFF
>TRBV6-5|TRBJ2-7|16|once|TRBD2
TGTGCCAGCAGTTACTCTGGCGGGGGGGCCCCCGACGAGCAGTACTTC
CASSYSGGGAPDEQYF
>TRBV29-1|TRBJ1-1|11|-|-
TGCAGCGTTGAAGATAGTGTCGTGGCTTTCTTT
CSVEDSVVAFF
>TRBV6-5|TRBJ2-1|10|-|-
TGTGCCAGCCTCTCGGGGAAGCAGTTCTTC
CASLSGKQFF
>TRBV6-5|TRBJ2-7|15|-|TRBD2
TGTGCCAGCAGTTCGGGGACTAGCGGGGAGCTCGAGCAGTACTTC
CASSSGTSGELEQYF
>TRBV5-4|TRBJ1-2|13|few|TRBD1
TGTGCCAGCTCGGGACAGGGTCTGCATGGCTACACCTTC
CASSGQGLHGYTF
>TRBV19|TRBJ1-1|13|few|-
TGTGCCAGTAGTATGTTCATGAACACTGAAGCTTTCTTT
CASSMFMNTEAFF
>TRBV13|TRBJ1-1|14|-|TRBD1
TGTGCCAGCAGCCCCCGGACAGGGAACACTGAGGCTTTCTTT
CASSPRTGNTEAFF
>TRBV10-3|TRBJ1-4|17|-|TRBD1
TGTGCCATCAGTAAAACCGGGACAGGGGCGTTTAATGAAAAACTGTTTTTT
CAISKTGTGAFNEKLFF
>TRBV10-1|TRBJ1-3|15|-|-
TGCGCCAGCAGTGGGACAACTCGGTCTGGAAGCACCATATATTTT
CASSGTTRSGSTIYF
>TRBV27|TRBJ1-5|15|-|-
TGTGCCAGCAGTCCCTACGCGGGTCCCAGTCAGCCCCAGCATTTT
CASSPYAGPSQPQHF
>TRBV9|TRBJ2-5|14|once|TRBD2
TGTGCCAGCAGCGTGGGGGGGACCCGAGAGACCCAGTACTTC
CASSVGGTRETQYF
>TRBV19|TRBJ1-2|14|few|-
TGTGCCAGTAAATACGCAGGATCGGTCTATGGCTACACCTTC
CASKYAGSVYGYTF
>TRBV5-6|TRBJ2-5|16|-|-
TGTGCCAGCAGCTCCCTGCTACGACAGTCCCAAGAGACCCAGTACTTC
CASSSLLRQSQETQYF
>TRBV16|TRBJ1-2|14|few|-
TGTGCCAGCAGCCATGACGGGAGACACTATGGCTACACCTTC
CASSHDGRHYGYTF
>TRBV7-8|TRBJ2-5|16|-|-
TGTGCCAGCAGCTTAGGGGGCGATCAGCGAGTTCAGACCCAGTACTTC
CASSLGGDQRVQTQYF
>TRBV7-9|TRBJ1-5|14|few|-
TGTGCCAGCAGAATTATCGCCGGAGGTCAGCCCCAGCATTTT
CASRIIAGGQPQHF
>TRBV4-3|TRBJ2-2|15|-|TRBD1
TGCGCCAGCAGCAGAGGGACAGGCCTCGGCGGGGAGCTGTTTTTT
CASSRGTGLGGELFF
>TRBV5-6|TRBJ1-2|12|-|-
TGTGCCAGCAGCCCTGGCGGTTATGGCTACACCTTC
CASSPGGYGYTF
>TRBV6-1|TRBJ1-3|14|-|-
TGTGCCAGCAGTTGGACAGTCTCTGGAAACACCATATATTTT
CASSWTVSGNTIYF
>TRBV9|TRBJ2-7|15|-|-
TGTGCCAGCAGCGTAGAAGGGGCCAGCTCCTACGAGCAGTACTTC
CASSVEGASSYEQYF
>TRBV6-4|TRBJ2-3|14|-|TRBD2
TGTGCCAGCGGTGCTAGCGGGGAAGCAGATACGCAGTATTTT
CASGASGEADTQYF
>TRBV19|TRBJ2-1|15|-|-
TGTGCCAGTAGTATTTGGGGGGAGATTTACAATGAGCAGTTCTTC
CASSIWGEIYNEQFF
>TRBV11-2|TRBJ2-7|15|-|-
TGTGCCAGCAGCATCTCCTCGGACACCTACTACGAGCAGTACTTC
CASSISSDTYYEQYF
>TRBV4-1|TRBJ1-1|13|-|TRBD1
TGCGCCAGCAGGTCAACAGGGGGCACTGAAGCTTTCTTT
CASRSTGGTEAFF
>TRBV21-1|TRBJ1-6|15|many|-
TGTGCCAGCACCCAAGGGGGTGTTGAAGATTCACCCCTCCACTTT
CASTQGGVEDSPLHF
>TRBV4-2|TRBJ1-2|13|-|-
TGTGCCAGCAGCCCCGCGGGGAGCTATGGCTACACCTTC
CASSPAGSYGYTF
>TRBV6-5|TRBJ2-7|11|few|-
TGTGCCAGCAGTTACTCGTCTGAGCAGTACTTC
CASSYSSEQYF
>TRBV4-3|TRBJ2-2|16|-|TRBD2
TGCGCCAGCAGCCAAGGTCTAGCGGGGCAGACCGGGGAGCTGTTTTTT
CASSQGLAGQTGELFF
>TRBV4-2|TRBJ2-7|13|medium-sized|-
TGTGCCAGCAGCCAAGAACAGGGCTACGAGCAGTACTTC
CASSQEQGYEQYF
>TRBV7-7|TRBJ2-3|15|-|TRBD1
TGTGCCAGCAGCTCCGGGACAGGGGGCACAGATACGCAGTATTTT
CASSSGTGGTDTQYF
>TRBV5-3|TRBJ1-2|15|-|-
TGTGCCAGAAGCCTGGGGGCCTCAGCCTCCTATGGCTACACCTTC
CARSLGASASYGYTF
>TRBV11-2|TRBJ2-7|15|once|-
TGTGCCAGCAGCCCAGAGTATTCGGCGGCCCACGAGCAGTACTTC
CASSPEYSAAHEQYF
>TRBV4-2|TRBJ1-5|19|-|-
TGTGCCAGCAGCCAAGATGGGGGGAATCACATGGGTAGCAATCAGCCCCAGCATTTT
CASSQDGGNHMGSNQPQHF
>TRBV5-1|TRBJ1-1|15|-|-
TGCGCCAGCAGCTTGGCAGGGCCGGTGGGCACTGAAGCTTTCTTT
CASSLAGPVGTEAFF
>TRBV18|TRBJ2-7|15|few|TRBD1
TGTGCCAGCTCAGCATCACAGGGGATATCCTACGAGCAGTACTTC
CASSASQGISYEQYF
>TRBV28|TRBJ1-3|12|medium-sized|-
TGTGCCAGCAGTTATCGGGGATACACCATATATTTT
CASSYRGYTIYF
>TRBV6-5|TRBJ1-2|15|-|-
TGTGCCAGCAGTGCCCTAGCGGGAATGGACTATGGCTACACCTTC
CASSALAGMDYGYTF
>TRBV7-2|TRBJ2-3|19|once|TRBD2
TGTGCCAGCAGCTTAGCCTTTTTAGGACTAGCGGGGGACACAGATACGCAGTATTTT
CASSLAFLGLAGDTDTQYF
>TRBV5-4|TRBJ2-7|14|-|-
TGTGCCAGCAGCTTGGCAGCAGGGCACGACGAGCAGTACTTC
CASSLAAGHDEQYF
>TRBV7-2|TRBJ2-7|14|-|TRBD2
TGTGCCAGCAGCCAGTGGGGCGGGGGGTACGAGCAGTACTTC
CASSQWGGGYEQYF
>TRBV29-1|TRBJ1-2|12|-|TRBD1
TGCAGCGTGGGGACAGGGATAGGGGGCTACACCTTC
CSVGTGIGGYTF